These T cell receptor beta chains were read from a single sample in a study of CD8+ T cells in alopecia areata. TCRdb keeps only in-frame clones here, not all; method: immunoSEQ multiplex PCR. Of 90,000 to 120,000 clones in the sample, 84% were seen once. Sequences were derived from CD8+ T cells sorted from blood, sampled at week 24, from a patient treated with tofacitinib. The origin of the receptors is a human donor with alopecia areata. CDR3s include the opening cysteine and the closing phenylalanine or tryptophan. A D gene is named only where the DNA matches it firmly. The listing skips clone size in some rows; elsewhere it reads once, few, many or a size class.

d_call clone_size j_call v_call cdr3_nt cdr3_aa
NA NA TRBJ1-5 TRBV27 TGTGCCAGCAGTTTATATCCAGGATATAGCAATCAGCCCCAGCATTTT CASSLYPGYSNQPQHF
NA NA TRBJ2-3 TRBV7-9 TGTGCCAGCAGCTCGTATACGGATACGCAGTATTTT CASSSYTDTQYF
NA NA TRBJ2-6 TRBV19 TGTGCCAGTAGTATATCTAGCTCTGGGGCCAACGTCCTGACTTTC CASSISSSGANVLTF
NA NA TRBJ2-2 TRBV27 TGTGCCAGCAGTTTATATAACACCGGGGAGCTGTTTTTT CASSLYNTGELFF
NA NA TRBJ2-7 TRBV27 TGTGCCAGCAGTTCCCCGGGACTCTACGAGCAGTACTTC CASSSPGLYEQYF
NA NA TRBJ1-2 TRBV15 TGTGCCACCAGCAGAGTCGGGCAGGCTTATGGCTACACCTTC CATSRVGQAYGYTF
TRBD2 NA TRBJ2-3 TRBV7-9 TGTGCCAGCAGCCCGACTAGCGCCCCAGATACGCAGTATTTT CASSPTSAPDTQYF
TRBD1 once TRBJ2-7 TRBV9 TGTGCCAGCAGCGCCGGGACAGGGGGATACGAGCAGTACTTC CASSAGTGGYEQYF
NA NA TRBJ2-3 TRBV29-1 TGCAGCGTAGAAGGACTTAGCACAGATACGCAGTATTTT CSVEGLSTDTQYF
NA NA TRBJ1-2 TRBV5-1 TGCGCCAGCAGCTTGGGGGACCAGAACTATGGCTACACCTTC CASSLGDQNYGYTF
NA NA TRBJ1-4 TRBV25-1 TGTGCCAGCAGTCCAGGGAATGAAAAACTGTTTTTT CASSPGNEKLFF
NA NA TRBJ2-2 TRBV7-9 TGTGCCAGCAGCCCAGACTCAGAAACCGGGGAGCTGTTTTTT CASSPDSETGELFF
TRBD2 few TRBJ2-7 TRBV6-6 TGTGCCAGCAGTCACATACCTAGCGGGGGGTCAGGGGAGCAGTACTTC CASSHIPSGGSGEQYF
NA NA TRBJ2-7 TRBV11-1 TGTGCCAGCAGCCCCCCGGCGCACGGAGGAAGAAACTACGAGCAGTACTTC CASSPPAHGGRNYEQYF
TRBD1 once TRBJ2-7 TRBV7-2 TGTGCCAGCAGCGACCGACAGGGGGCTTTCTACGAGCAGTACTTC CASSDRQGAFYEQYF
NA NA TRBJ2-1 TRBV29-1 TGCAGCGTTGCAGCCGTGGGGGGCCCTCACTACAATGAGCAGTTCTTC CSVAAVGGPHYNEQFF
NA NA TRBJ2-7 TRBV6-5 TGTGCCAGCAGTTACTCGTACGGAAACGAGCAGTACTTC CASSYSYGNEQYF
NA NA TRBJ1-1 TRBV6-6 TGTGCCAGCTGGGACCTTAACACTGAAGCTTTCTTT CASWDLNTEAFF
NA once TRBJ2-7 TRBV7-2 TGTGCCAGCAGCAGAGACTACGAGCAGTACTTC CASSRDYEQYF
NA once TRBJ1-1 TRBV7-9 TGTGCCAGCAGCTTAGGAGGATCTCGGGCTGAAGCTTTCTTT CASSLGGSRAEAFF
NA NA TRBJ2-7 TRBV27 TGTGCCAGCAGTTTATCGTACCCGGGGTACGAGCAGTACTTC CASSLSYPGYEQYF
TRBD1 NA TRBJ2-7 TRBV4-2 TGTGCCAGCAGCCGAGAAGGACAGGGAACCTCCTACGAGCAGTACTTC CASSREGQGTSYEQYF
TRBD1 NA TRBJ1-1 TRBV7-2 TGTGCCAGTGATCGGGACAGGGGGCTGGCTGAAGCTTTCTTT CASDRDRGLAEAFF
NA NA TRBJ2-6 TRBV7-9 TGTGCCAGCAGCTTACCAGGGACCAGCTCTGGGGCCAACGTCCTGACTTTC CASSLPGTSSGANVLTF
NA NA TRBJ2-1 TRBV4-1 TGCGCCAGCAGGGGGGACGAGCAGTTCTTC CASRGDEQFF
NA NA TRBJ2-1 TRBV15 TGTGCCACCAGCAGAGTTCTACTAGCCAATGAGCAGTTCTTC CATSRVLLANEQFF
NA NA TRBJ2-3 TRBV11-2 TGTGCCAGCAGCTTAGCCAGCCTCACAGATACGCAGTATTTT CASSLASLTDTQYF
TRBD2 NA TRBJ2-3 TRBV7-2 TGTGCCAGCAGCACGCGCCTTGCGGGGGACACAGATACGCAGTATTTT CASSTRLAGDTDTQYF
TRBD1 NA TRBJ2-7 TRBV7-2 TGTGCCAGCAGCGCAGGACAGGGGGGCTACGAGCAGTACTTC CASSAGQGGYEQYF
TRBD2 NA TRBJ2-2 TRBV4-3 TGCGCCAGCAGCCACCTCTCGCCGGGTAGCGGGGCATTTAACACCGGGGAGCTGTTTTTT CASSHLSPGSGAFNTGELFF
TRBD2 NA TRBJ2-7 TRBV29-1 TGCAGCGCCATACTAGCGGGGGCATACGAGCAGTACTTC CSAILAGAYEQYF
NA NA TRBJ2-3 TRBV11-2 TGTGCCAGCAGCTTCCAGGATATAACAGATACGCAGTATTTT CASSFQDITDTQYF
NA NA TRBJ1-2 TRBV6-5 TGTGCCAGCAGCCCAAGTGCTCAGAATGGCTACACCTTC CASSPSAQNGYTF
NA few TRBJ2-5 TRBV14 TGTGCCAGCAGCCCCCTAACGGGCAGGGAACGCCAAGAGACCCAGTACTTC CASSPLTGRERQETQYF
NA NA TRBJ2-1 TRBV4-1 TGCGCCAGCAGCCCGGGCCTCACCGATGAGCAGTTCTTC CASSPGLTDEQFF
NA NA TRBJ2-7 TRBV4-1 TGCGCCAGCAGCCAAGTTGGCAGGGACGAGCAGTACTTC CASSQVGRDEQYF
NA NA TRBJ2-3 TRBV5-1 TGCGCCAGCAGCTTCCGGGGGGCCCTCACAGATACGCAGTATTTT CASSFRGALTDTQYF
NA NA TRBJ2-2 TRBV4-3 TGCGCCAGCAGCCAACGGACAGCCGGGGAGCTGTTTTTT CASSQRTAGELFF
NA NA TRBJ2-7 TRBV2 TGTGCCAGCACCCTCACCAATTACGAGCAGTACTTC CASTLTNYEQYF